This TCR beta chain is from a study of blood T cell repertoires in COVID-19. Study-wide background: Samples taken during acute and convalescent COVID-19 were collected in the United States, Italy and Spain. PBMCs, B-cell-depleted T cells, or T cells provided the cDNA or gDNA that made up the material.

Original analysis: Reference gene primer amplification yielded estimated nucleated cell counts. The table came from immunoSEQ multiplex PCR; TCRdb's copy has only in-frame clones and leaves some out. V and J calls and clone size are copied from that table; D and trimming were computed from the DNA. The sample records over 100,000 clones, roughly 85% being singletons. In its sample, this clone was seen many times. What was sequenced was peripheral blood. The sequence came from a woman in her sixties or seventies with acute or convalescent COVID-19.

The CDR3 region has the DNA TGTGCCGTCCGACAGGCTGTGGCTTTCTTT. It specifies CAVRQAVAFF. V usage is TRBV21-1 and J usage is TRBJ1-1; the table's D gene call, TRBD1, was not cross checked with the DNA. TRBV21-1 corresponds to a pseudogene. The CDR3 totals 10 residues.